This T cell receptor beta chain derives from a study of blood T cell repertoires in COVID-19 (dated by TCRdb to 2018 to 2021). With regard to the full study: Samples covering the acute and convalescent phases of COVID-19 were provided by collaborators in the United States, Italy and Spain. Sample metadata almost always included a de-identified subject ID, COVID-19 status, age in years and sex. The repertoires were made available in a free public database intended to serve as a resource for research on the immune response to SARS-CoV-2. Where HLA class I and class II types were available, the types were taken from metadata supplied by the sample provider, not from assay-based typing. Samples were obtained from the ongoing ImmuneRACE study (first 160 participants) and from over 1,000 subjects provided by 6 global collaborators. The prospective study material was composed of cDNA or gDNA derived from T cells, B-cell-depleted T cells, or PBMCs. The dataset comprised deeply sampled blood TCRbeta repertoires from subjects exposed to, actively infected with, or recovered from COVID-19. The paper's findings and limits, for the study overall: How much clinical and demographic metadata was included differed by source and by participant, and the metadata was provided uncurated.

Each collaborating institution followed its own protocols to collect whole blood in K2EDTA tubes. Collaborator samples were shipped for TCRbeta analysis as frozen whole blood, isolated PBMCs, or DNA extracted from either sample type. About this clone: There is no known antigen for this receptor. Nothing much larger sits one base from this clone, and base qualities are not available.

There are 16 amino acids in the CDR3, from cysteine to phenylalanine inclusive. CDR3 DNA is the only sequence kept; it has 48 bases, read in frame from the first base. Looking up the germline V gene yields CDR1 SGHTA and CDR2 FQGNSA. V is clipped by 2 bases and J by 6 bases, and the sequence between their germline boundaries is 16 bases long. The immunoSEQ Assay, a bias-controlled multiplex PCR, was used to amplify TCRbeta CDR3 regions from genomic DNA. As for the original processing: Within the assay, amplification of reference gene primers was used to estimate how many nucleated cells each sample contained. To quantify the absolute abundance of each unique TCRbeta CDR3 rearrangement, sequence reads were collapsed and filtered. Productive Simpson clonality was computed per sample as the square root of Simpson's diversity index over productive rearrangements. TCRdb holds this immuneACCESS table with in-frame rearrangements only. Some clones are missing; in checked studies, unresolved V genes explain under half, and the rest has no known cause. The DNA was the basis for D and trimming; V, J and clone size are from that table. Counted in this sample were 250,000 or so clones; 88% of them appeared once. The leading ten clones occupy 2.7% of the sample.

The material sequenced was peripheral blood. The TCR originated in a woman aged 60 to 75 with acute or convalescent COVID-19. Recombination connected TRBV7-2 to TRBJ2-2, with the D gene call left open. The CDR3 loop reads CASSLQAIRFSGELFF. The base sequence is TGTGCCAGCAGCTTACAGGCCATTAGGTTCTCCGGGGAGCTGTTTTTT.